The rows below give T cell receptor beta chains drawn from one sample of a study of neurological immune-mediated disorders. TCRdb recomputed calls from the 5' RACE reads with MiXCR, one row per CDR3 protein. The sample includes around 31,000 distinct CDR3 sequences, approximately 4% of them seen just once. Sequencing was done on a sample of CD4+ T cells from blood. Receptors were obtained from a middle-aged woman in good health. The CDR3 runs from the conserved cysteine through the conserved F or W. D genes are given only for firm matches. Clone size is shown for a subset of rows, as once, few, many or a class of expanded clone.

V	D	J	size	DNA	CDR3
TRBV9	TRBD1	TRBJ2-1	many	TGTGCCAGCAGCGCGGGACAGTCCTACAATGAGCAGTTCTTC	CASSAGQSYNEQFF
TRBV5-1	-	TRBJ2-5	many	TGCGCCAGCAGCAAGGGGGCACTAGCGGTTCAAGAGACCCAGTACTTC	CASSKGALAVQETQYF
TRBV4-1	-	TRBJ1-2	many	TGCGCCAGCAGCAACCCCATTTACGGCCTCTATGGCTACACCTTC	CASSNPIYGLYGYTF
TRBV9	-	TRBJ2-7	medium-sized	TGTGCCAGCAGCGTAGGGACCCCCCTTGCGGCAGGGAAATACGAGCAGTACTTC	CASSVGTPLAAGKYEQYF
TRBV6-5	TRBD2	TRBJ2-5	many	TGTGCCAGCAGTCGGGGGACTAGCGGCCTTGGGGCCCAGTACTTC	CASSRGTSGLGAQYF
TRBV27	-	TRBJ2-3	many	TGTGCCAGCAGTTTCTCGGTAGGGTATACGCAGTATTTT	CASSFSVGYTQYF
TRBV27	TRBD1	TRBJ1-1	-	TGTGCCAGCAGTTTGGAACCAGACAGGGGGAACACTGAAGCTTTCTTT	CASSLEPDRGNTEAFF
TRBV18	TRBD1	TRBJ2-1	many	TGTGCCAGCCCCTCCTTATCGCTAGACAGGGGGTATTCCTACAATGAGCAGTTCTTC	CASPSLSLDRGYSYNEQFF
TRBV29-1	TRBD2	TRBJ2-5	many	TGCAGCGTTGAAGCTAGCGGGGGACTACAAGAGACCCAGTACTTC	CSVEASGGLQETQYF
TRBV5-1	-	TRBJ2-3	many	TGCGCCAGCGGGGTCCAGGGAAGTGGGGGCACAGATACGCAGTATTTT	CASGVQGSGGTDTQYF
TRBV20-1	TRBD2	TRBJ2-3	many	TGCAGGGGGACTAGCGCACGCACAGATACGCAGTATTTT	CRGTSARTDTQYF
TRBV5-1	-	TRBJ2-1	many	TGCGCCAGCAGCTTGCGGGACACCTTGTACAATGAGCAGTTCTTC	CASSLRDTLYNEQFF
TRBV12-3/TRBV12-4	TRBD1	TRBJ2-5	few	TGTGCCAGCAGTTACAGGGGTGAGACCCAGTACTTC	CASSYRGETQYF
TRBV5-1	-	TRBJ1-1	many	TGCGCCAGCAGCTTATCTGTAGCAGGGAGCACTGAAGCTTTCTTT	CASSLSVAGSTEAFF
TRBV5-1	-	TRBJ2-1	many	TGCGCCAGCAGCTTGGGGGACCCCTACAATGAGCAGTTCTTC	CASSLGDPYNEQFF
TRBV5-5	TRBD2	TRBJ2-3	many	TGTGCCAGCAGCTTTAGACTAGCGGGTCTCCTGGATACGCAGTATTTT	CASSFRLAGLLDTQYF
TRBV12-3/TRBV12-4	-	TRBJ1-1	many	TGTGCCAGCAGTCGCGGACCGGGGGGGGCTTTCTTT	CASSRGPGGAFF